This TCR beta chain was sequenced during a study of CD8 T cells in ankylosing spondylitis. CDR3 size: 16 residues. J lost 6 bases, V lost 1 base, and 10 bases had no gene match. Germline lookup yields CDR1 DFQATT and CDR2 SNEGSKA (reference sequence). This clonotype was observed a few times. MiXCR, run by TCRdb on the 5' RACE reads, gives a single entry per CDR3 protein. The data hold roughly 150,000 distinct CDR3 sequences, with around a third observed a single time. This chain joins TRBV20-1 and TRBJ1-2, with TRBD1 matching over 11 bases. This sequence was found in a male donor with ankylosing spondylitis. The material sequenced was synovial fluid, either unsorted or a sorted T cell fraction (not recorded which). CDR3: CSARGYLPGQGDGYTF. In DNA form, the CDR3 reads TGCAGTGCTAGAGGCTACCTTCCGGGACAGGGGGATGGCTACACCTTC.